A selection of T cell receptor beta chains follows, all from one sample in a study of T cells in Graves' hyperthyroidism and ophthalmopathy. TCRdb independently ran MiXCR on the multiplex PCR reads; one entry per CDR3 protein. The sample records about 420,000 distinct CDR3 sequences, around 16% being singletons. The sequenced sample consisted of blood. The receptors were sampled from a woman aged 18-35 years with Graves' hyperthyroidism. The CDR3 runs from the conserved cysteine through the conserved F or W. A D gene is named only where the DNA matches it firmly. The size field is filled for only some rows; it gives once, few, many or a size class.

J gene,D gene,clone size,V gene,CDR3 protein,CDR3 DNA
TRBJ1-2,NA,many,TRBV4-1,CASSQEGGFDYGYTF,TGCGCCAGCAGCCAAGAAGGGGGATTCGACTATGGCTACACCTTC
TRBJ2-7,NA,NA,TRBV2,CASSELGLYEQYF,TGTGCCAGCAGTGAATTAGGACTATACGAGCAGTACTTC
TRBJ2-2,TRBD1,NA,TRBV4-2,CASSQPGQGGNTGELFF,TGTGCCAGCAGCCAACCGGGACAAGGGGGCAACACCGGGGAGCTGTTTTTT
TRBJ2-7,TRBD2,many,TRBV3-1,CASSRAGGLYEQYF,TGTGCCAGCAGCCGAGCGGGGGGACTCTACGAGCAGTACTTC
TRBJ2-5,NA,many,TRBV24-1,CATSDQYETQYF,TGTGCCACCAGTGACCAGTACGAGACCCAGTACTTC
TRBJ1-2,NA,NA,TRBV19,CASSKHQGGYTF,TGTGCCAGTAGTAAGCACCAAGGAGGCTACACCTTC
TRBJ1-4,TRBD1,NA,TRBV20-1,CSASLGQGNEKLFF,TGCAGTGCTAGCCTGGGACAGGGAAATGAAAAACTGTTTTTT
TRBJ2-1,NA,NA,TRBV7-7,CASSLGQGLENEQFF,TGTGCTAGCAGCTTAGGGCAGGGTCTTGAGAATGAGCAGTTCTTC
TRBJ2-7,TRBD2,many,TRBV12-3/TRBV12-4,CASSGAAGNPGEQYF,TGTGCCAGCAGTGGGGCAGCGGGGAATCCCGGCGAGCAGTACTTC
TRBJ2-1,NA,NA,TRBV19,CASSTGEAPYNEQFF,TGTGCCAGTAGTACAGGGGAGGCCCCCTACAATGAGCAGTTCTTC
TRBJ2-7,NA,many,TRBV27,CASSLREGLSSYEQYF,TGTGCCAGCAGTTTAAGGGAAGGGCTGAGCTCCTACGAGCAGTACTTC
TRBJ1-2,NA,many,TRBV5-4,CASSFLFGQGYTF,TGTGCCAGCAGCTTTTTGTTTGGGCAAGGCTACACCTTC
TRBJ1-5,TRBD1,many,TRBV6-1,CASNIHRDRGNQPQHF,TGTGCCAGCAACATACACCGGGACAGGGGAAATCAGCCCCAGCATTTT
TRBJ2-7,NA,NA,TRBV5-5,CASSFGGIMSYEQHF,TGTGCCAGCAGCTTTGGAGGGATTATGTCCTACGAGCAGCACTTC
TRBJ2-7,NA,many,TRBV28,CASSLKTRGLEQYF,TGTGCCAGCAGTTTAAAAACTAGGGGACTCGAGCAGTACTTC
TRBJ2-6,TRBD1,NA,TRBV6-1,CASSGQAKASLSGANVLTF,TGTGCCAGCAGCGGACAGGCTAAGGCCTCCCTCTCTGGGGCCAACGTCCTGACTTTC
TRBJ2-7,NA,many,TRBV9,CASSPRGGGAYEQYF,TGTGCCAGCAGCCCGCGTGGTGGCGGAGCCTACGAGCAGTACTTC
TRBJ1-4,NA,few,TRBV19,CASSGAELEKLFF,TGTGCCAGTAGTGGCGCGGAATTGGAAAAACTGTTTTTT
TRBJ2-6,NA,many,TRBV12-3/TRBV12-4,CASSLGHASGANVLTF,TGTGCCAGCAGTTTGGGTCACGCCTCTGGGGCCAACGTCCTGACTTTC
TRBJ2-7,NA,many,TRBV28,CASSLPDDTALYEQYF,TGTGCCAGCAGTCTCCCGGACGACACGGCCCTCTACGAGCAGTACTTC
TRBJ2-5,TRBD2,once,TRBV12-3/TRBV12-4,CASSLMTSGRAHETQYF,TGTGCCAGCAGTTTAATGACTAGCGGGAGGGCGCATGAGACCCAGTACTTC
TRBJ2-7,TRBD2,many,TRBV20-1,CSARDRLAGEPYEQYF,TGCAGTGCTAGAGACCGGTTAGCGGGGGAGCCCTACGAGCAGTACTTC
TRBJ1-3,NA,few,TRBV6-1,CASSPPNSGNTIYF,TGTGCCAGCAGTCCCCCGAACTCTGGAAACACCATATATTTT
TRBJ1-2,TRBD1,NA,TRBV6-2/TRBV6-3,CASRSLRQGALYGYTF,TGTGCCAGCAGGTCGCTACGACAGGGGGCTTTGTATGGCTACACCTTC
TRBJ2-1,TRBD2,NA,TRBV7-3,CASSLRRSGMPLDNEQFF,TGTGCCAGCAGCTTACGGCGTAGCGGGATGCCCCTAGACAATGAGCAGTTCTTC
TRBJ2-3,TRBD2,many,TRBV3-1,CASGKRTSGKDTQYF,TGTGCCAGCGGAAAACGGACTAGCGGGAAGGATACGCAGTATTTT
TRBJ2-3,NA,NA,TRBV7-3,CASSNTGRPTDTQYF,TGTGCCAGCAGCAATACGGGGAGGCCCACAGATACGCAGTATTTT
TRBJ2-3,NA,many,TRBV5-1,CASSLVGTSTDTQYF,TGCGCCAGCAGCTTGGTCGGCACTAGCACAGATACGCAGTATTTT
TRBJ2-1,NA,many,TRBV18,CASSPPQADRSSYNEQFF,TGTGCCAGCTCACCACCGCAGGCGGATAGGAGCTCCTACAATGAGCAGTTCTTC
TRBJ2-1,NA,few,TRBV19,CATSADLSYNEQFF,TGTGCCACCTCAGCGGACCTCTCCTACAATGAGCAGTTCTTC
TRBJ2-3,TRBD2,few,TRBV3-1,CASSQDLVQRGWGQYF,TGTGCCAGCAGCCAAGATTTAGTACAGCGGGGTTGGGGGCAGTATTTT
TRBJ1-4,NA,few,TRBV12-3/TRBV12-4,CASRPLANEKLFF,TGTGCCAGCAGACCCCTGGCTAATGAAAAACTGTTTTTT
TRBJ1-2,TRBD1,many,TRBV28,CASRGQGAANYGYTF,TGTGCCAGCAGGGGACAGGGGGCGGCTAACTATGGCTACACCTTC
TRBJ2-7,NA,NA,TRBV28,CASRPVDRPYEQYF,TGTGCCAGCAGACCTGTCGACAGACCCTACGAGCAGTACTTC
TRBJ2-4,NA,once,TRBV28,CASSRATGRVAKNIQYF,TGTGCCAGCAGCAGAGCGACAGGCAGGGTAGCCAAAAACATTCAGTACTTC
TRBJ2-7,NA,many,TRBV20-1,CSAKNFDTYEQYF,TGCAGTGCTAAAAACTTCGACACCTACGAGCAGTACTTC
TRBJ2-1,TRBD2,few,TRBV19,CASTTAGGPGNEQFF,TGTGCCAGTACTACAGCGGGAGGGCCCGGCAATGAGCAGTTCTTC
TRBJ2-7,TRBD2,many,TRBV6-1,CASSTRSSGRGEQYF,TGTGCCAGCAGTACCCGGTCAAGCGGGAGAGGGGAGCAGTACTTC
TRBJ2-3,TRBD1,NA,TRBV19,CASNMGQGTDTQYF,TGTGCCAGTAATATGGGACAGGGGACAGATACGCAGTATTTT
TRBJ2-3,NA,many,TRBV27,CASSSGGSADTQYF,TGTGCCAGCAGCTCAGGGGGGAGTGCAGATACGCAGTATTTT
TRBJ2-1,NA,NA,TRBV4-2,CASSQEGKSEQFF,TGTGCCAGCAGCCAAGAAGGGAAGAGTGAGCAGTTCTTC
TRBJ1-3,NA,many,TRBV5-1,CASSLGYSGNTIYF,TGCGCCAGCAGTTTGGGGTACTCTGGAAACACCATATATTTT
TRBJ1-4,NA,few,TRBV15,CATSRDRAYNEKLFF,TGTGCCACCAGCAGAGATCGGGCCTACAATGAAAAACTGTTTTTT
TRBJ1-5,NA,NA,TRBV6-1,CASSESGLRGNQPQHF,TGTGCCAGCAGTGAATCTGGGCTACGGGGGAATCAGCCCCAGCATTTT
TRBJ2-3,TRBD1,NA,TRBV24-1,CATSGRQGSTDTQYF,TGTGCCACCAGTGGCCGACAGGGAAGCACAGATACGCAGTATTTT
TRBJ2-3,NA,NA,TRBV19,CASSTTGNTQYF,TGTGCCAGTAGTACAACAGGGAATACGCAGTATTTT